This T cell receptor (beta chain) appears in the sequencing data of a study of cytotoxic CD8 clonotypes in ibrutinib-treated CLL. Whole-study context: Included were 11 to 12 relapsed/refractory and 15 treatment-naive patients, of whom fewer than 18 were IGHV unmutated. Among the samples, the mean was 255,043 productive templates and over 90,000 productive rearrangements. Study-level results: The public clonotypes identified were infrequent and showed contraction or stability on treatment. Clonality increased with ibrutinib response but returned toward baseline at progression.

As for this clone: Its antigen is still unknown.

The V end was cut by 8 bases, the J end by 6 bases, with 20 bases between. The CDR3 totals 14 residues. Looked up from germline, CDR1 is MNHNY and CDR2 is SVGAGI (reference sequence). Here immunoSEQ multiplex PCR was the method, and the copy in TCRdb shows in-frame clones only, minus some. The profile covers about 120,000 clones, with about 58% appearing a single time and about 39% taken by the ten largest. This specimen consisted of PBMCs, obtained after 24 months of ibrutinib treatment. This clonotype was obtained from a human donor with chronic lymphocytic leukemia. This chain joins TRBV6-6 and TRBJ2-7; perhaps TRBD1 as D (6 bases). The CDR3 DNA sequence: TGTGCCAGCCAAGGGGGATCCAGGGCTGCCGAGCAGTACTTC. It codes for CASQGGSRAAEQYF.